Below, 9 T cell receptor beta chains from the same sample are listed, as sequenced in a study of T cells in women clearing cervical HPV infection. The table came from immunoSEQ multiplex PCR; TCRdb's copy has only in-frame clones and leaves some out. The sample's table shows roughly 48,000 clones. The sequencing sample was made of blood buffy coat. The receptors come from a woman between 18 and 75 years old with a cervical HPV16 infection that either progressed to CIN3+ or cleared (not recorded which).

As to this clone: The missing CDR3 end, 3 residues past where the read stops, is filled in from the germline J gene. The chain is built from TRBV28 and TRBJ1-2, with D maybe TRBD1 (6 bases). There are 13 residues in the CDR3. The germline CDR1 and CDR2 sequences are MDHEN and SYDVKM. This chain's CDR3 is CASSFNRASGYTF. Partial CDR3 DNA: TGTGCCAGCAGTTTTAACAGGGCGAGCGGC.

As for this clone: The CDR3 end falls 3 residues outside the read, so it is completed with the germline J gene. The rearrangement joins TRBV7-3 to TRBJ1-1; 7 nucleotides match TRBD1. V was pared by 5 bases and J by 1 base, with 4 bases of the junction left unmatched. The CDR3 runs to 14 residues. Per the germline V gene, CDR1 is SGHTA and CDR2 is FQGTGA. CDR3 bases read: TGTGCCAGCAGCCTAAACAGGGGGAACACTGAA. This codes for CASSLNRGNTE. The complete CDR3 sequence is CASSLNRGNTEAFF.

On this clone: From the germline J gene comes the end of the CDR3, since the read stops 3 residues before it. The genes are TRBV5-1 and TRBJ2-2; TRBD2 aligns across 9 bases. V dropped 4 bases and J dropped 1; count of bases not matched to a gene: 2. CDR3 length: 15 amino acids. Germline V gene sequence: CDR1 SGHRS, CDR2 YFSETQ. CDR3 loop: CASSKTSGNTGELFF. Partial CDR3 DNA: TGCGCCAGCAGCAAGACTAGCGGGAACACCGGGGAG.

In the case of this clone: The read terminates 3 residues before the CDR3 end, so the remaining end is supplied by the germline J gene. V and J are TRBV20-1 and TRBJ2-7; possibly TRBD2 for D (6 bases). Trimming took off 4 bases at V and 4 bases at J, with 20 bases between the two ends. The CDR3 sequence is 15 residues long. CDR1 is DFQATT and CDR2 is SNEGSKA in the germline V gene (reference sequence). CDR3 in amino acids: CSATSVRLGSYEQYF. The CDR3 DNA, read in part, is TGCAGTGCTACCTCCGTGAGACTAGGCAGTTACGAG.

About this clone itself: The CDR3 end is not reached by the read, which stops 3 residues before it; the germline J gene fills it in. The rearrangement links TRBV14 to TRBJ1-1; weak D call: TRBD1 (5 bases). CDR1 is SGHDN and CDR2 is FVKESK in the germline V gene. V lost 1 base to trimming and J lost 0 bases, with 12 bases between them. The CDR3 runs 16 residues. The covered CDR3 bases are TGTGCCAGCAGCCAAGGGTTCGGACAACTGAACACTGAA. This sequence encodes CASSQGFGQLNTE. The full-length CDR3 reads as CASSQGFGQLNTEAFF.

Concerning this clone: The CDR3 goes on 3 residues after the read ends, and that part is filled in from the germline J gene. V and J are TRBV24-1 and TRBJ1-2; D ambiguous. Germline CDR1 KGHDR, CDR2 SFDVKD. The ends were cut back, 10 bases at V and 4 bases at J, with 9 bases in the middle. The CDR3 runs to 11 residues. Incomplete CDR3 DNA: TGTGCCACTGGCGAGGGCTATGGC. This gives the protein CATGEGYG. The whole CDR3 is CATGEGYGYTF.

Concerning this clone: Sequencing ends 3 residues short of the CDR3 end; the germline J gene provides the rest. This chain uses TRBV11-2 with TRBJ2-5; weak D call: TRBD2 (6 bases). Trimming took 7 bases from V and 7 from J, leaving 22 bases between them. CDR1 and CDR2 (germline): SGHAT, FQNNGV. The CDR3 length is 15 residues. CDR3 amino acids: CASTQGASERGTQYF. The sequenced CDR3 bases are TGTGCCAGCACCCAAGGGGCTAGCGAACGGGGGACC.

The covered CDR3 bases are TGTGCCAGCAGCTTACCAGACAGGGACGAAACTGAA. This gives the protein CASSLPDRDETE. The entire CDR3 protein reads CASSLPDRDETEAFF. The chain combines TRBV7-9 with TRBJ1-1, with 7 bases aligning to TRBD1. The read terminates 3 residues ahead of where the CDR3 ends, so the germline J gene completes it. Germline loops: CDR1 SEHNR, CDR2 FQNEAQ (reference sequence). The CDR3 runs to 15 residues. V lost 2 bases, J lost 5 bases, and 8 bases stayed unmatched.

Concerning this clone itself: The CDR3 end is not reached by the read, which stops 3 residues before it; the germline J gene fills it in. V gene TRBV19 combines with J gene TRBJ1-2; D perhaps matches TRBD1 (5 bases). There are 16 residues in the CDR3. Deletions cut 3 bases from V and 7 bases from J, with 21 bases between. Germline V lookup: CDR1 LNHDA, CDR2 SQIVND (reference sequence). The CDR3 DNA, read in part, is TGTGCCAGTAGTATCGTGGAGGGCACCAGGGCCCTTGGC. It yields the protein CASSIVEGTRALG. The complete CDR3 reads CASSIVEGTRALGYTF.